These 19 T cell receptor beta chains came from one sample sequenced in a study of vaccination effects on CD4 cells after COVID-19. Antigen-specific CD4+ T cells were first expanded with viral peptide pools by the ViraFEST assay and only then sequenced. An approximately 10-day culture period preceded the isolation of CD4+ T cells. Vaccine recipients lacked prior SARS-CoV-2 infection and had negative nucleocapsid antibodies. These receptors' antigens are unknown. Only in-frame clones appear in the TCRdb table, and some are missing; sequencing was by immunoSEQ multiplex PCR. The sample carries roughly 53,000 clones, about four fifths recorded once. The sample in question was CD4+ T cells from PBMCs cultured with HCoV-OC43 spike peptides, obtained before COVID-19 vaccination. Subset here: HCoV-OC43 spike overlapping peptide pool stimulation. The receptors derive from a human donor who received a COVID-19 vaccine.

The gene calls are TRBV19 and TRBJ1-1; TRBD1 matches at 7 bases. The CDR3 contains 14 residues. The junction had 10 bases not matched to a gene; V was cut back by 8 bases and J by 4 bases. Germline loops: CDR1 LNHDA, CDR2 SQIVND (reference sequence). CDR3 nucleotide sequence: TGTGCCAGTGAAAATCAGGGGGTTGGCACTGAAGCTTTCTTT. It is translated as CASENQGVGTEAFF.

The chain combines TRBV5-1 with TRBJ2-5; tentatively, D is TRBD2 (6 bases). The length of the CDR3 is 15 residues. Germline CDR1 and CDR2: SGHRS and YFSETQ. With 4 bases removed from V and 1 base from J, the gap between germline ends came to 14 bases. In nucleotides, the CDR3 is TGCGCCAGCAGCGACCCCCGGGGGACCCAAGAGACCCAGTACTTC. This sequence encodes CASSDPRGTQETQYF. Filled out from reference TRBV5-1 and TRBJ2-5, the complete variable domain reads KAGVTQTPRYLIKTRGQQVTLSCSPISGHRSVSWYQQTPGQGLQFLFEYFSETQRNKGNFPGRFSGRQFSNSRSEMNVSTLELGDSALYLCASSDPRGTQETQYFGPGTRLLVL.

This CDR3 reads CASSWAVGETEAFF. The CDR3 DNA reads TGCGCCAGCAGCTGGGCGGTAGGGGAGACTGAAGCTTTCTTT. The chain recombines TRBV5-1 with TRBJ1-1; D may be TRBD1 (5 bases). Trimming removed 3 bases from V and 5 bases from J, with 14 bases in between. Germline loops: CDR1 SGHRS, CDR2 YFSETQ. The CDR3 has 14 residues.

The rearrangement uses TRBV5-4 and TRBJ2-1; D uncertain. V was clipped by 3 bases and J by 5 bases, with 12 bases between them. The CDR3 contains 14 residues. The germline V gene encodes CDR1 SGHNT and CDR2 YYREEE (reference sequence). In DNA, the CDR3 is TGTGCCAGCAGCTCGCCTTCAAGTAACAATGAGCAGTTCTTC. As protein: CASSSPSSNNEQFF.

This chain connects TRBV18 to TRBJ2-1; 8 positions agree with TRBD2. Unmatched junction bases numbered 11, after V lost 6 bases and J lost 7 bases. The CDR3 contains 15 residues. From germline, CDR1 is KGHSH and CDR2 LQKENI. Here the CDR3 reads CASSGGGGLSNEQFF. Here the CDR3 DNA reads TGTGCCAGCTCGGGCGGCGGGGGGCTTTCGAATGAGCAGTTCTTC.

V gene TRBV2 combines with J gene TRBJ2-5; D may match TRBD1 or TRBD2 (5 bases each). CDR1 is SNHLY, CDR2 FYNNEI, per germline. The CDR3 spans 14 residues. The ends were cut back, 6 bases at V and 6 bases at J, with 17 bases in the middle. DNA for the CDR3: TGTGCCAGCAGGGACACCCGGGGTTTACAGACCCAGTACTTC. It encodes CASRDTRGLQTQYF.

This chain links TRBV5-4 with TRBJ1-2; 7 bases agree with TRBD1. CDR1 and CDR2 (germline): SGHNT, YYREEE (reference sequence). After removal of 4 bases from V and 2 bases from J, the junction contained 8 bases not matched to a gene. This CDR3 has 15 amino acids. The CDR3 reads CASSPRGDGNYGYTF. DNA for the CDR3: TGTGCCAGCAGCCCCAGGGGGGACGGCAACTATGGCTACACCTTC.

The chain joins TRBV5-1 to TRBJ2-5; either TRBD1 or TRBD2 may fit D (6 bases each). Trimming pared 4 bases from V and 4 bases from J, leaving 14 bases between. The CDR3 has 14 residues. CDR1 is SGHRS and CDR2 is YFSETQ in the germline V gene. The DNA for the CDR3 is TGCGCCAGCAGCCGGGACGGAGGGGGAGAGACCCAGTACTTC. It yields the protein CASSRDGGGETQYF.

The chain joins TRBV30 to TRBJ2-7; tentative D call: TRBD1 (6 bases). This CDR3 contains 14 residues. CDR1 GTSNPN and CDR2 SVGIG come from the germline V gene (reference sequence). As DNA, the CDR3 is TGTGCCTGGAGTTTAGGACAGTCCCGCGCTGAGCAGCACGTC. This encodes CAWSLGQSRAEQHV.

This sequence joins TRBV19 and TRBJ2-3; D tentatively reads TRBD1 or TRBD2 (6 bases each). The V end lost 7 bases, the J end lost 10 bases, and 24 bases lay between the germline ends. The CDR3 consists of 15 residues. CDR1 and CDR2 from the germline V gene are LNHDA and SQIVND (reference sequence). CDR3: CASTIGGRSVNAQYF. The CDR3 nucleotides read TGTGCCAGTACCATAGGGGGGAGAAGCGTCAACGCGCAGTATTTT.

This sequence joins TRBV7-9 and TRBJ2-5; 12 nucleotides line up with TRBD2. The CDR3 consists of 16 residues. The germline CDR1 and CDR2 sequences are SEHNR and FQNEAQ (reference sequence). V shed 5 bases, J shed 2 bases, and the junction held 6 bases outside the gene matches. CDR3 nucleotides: TGTGCCAGCAGCCTCCGGACTAGCGGGGATCAAGAGACCCAGTACTTC. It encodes CASSLRTSGDQETQYF.

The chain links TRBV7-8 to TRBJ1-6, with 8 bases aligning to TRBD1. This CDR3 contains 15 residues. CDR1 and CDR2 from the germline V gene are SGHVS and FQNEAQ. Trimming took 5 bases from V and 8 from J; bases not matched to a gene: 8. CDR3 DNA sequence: TGTGCCAGCAGCCTACGGGACAGGTCGGATTCACCCCTCCACTTT. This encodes CASSLRDRSDSPLHF.

CDR3 bases: TGTGCCTGGAGTGTATCGGGCCAGGGTCGCCAGCCCCAGCATTTT. As protein: CAWSVSGQGRQPQHF. The V call is TRBV30, the J call TRBJ1-5; tentatively, D is TRBD1 (5 bases). This CDR3 is 15 amino acids long. V was shortened by 0 bases and J by 7 bases, with 16 bases between the two germline ends. Germline CDR1 GTSNPN, CDR2 SVGIG (reference sequence). The full variable domain, its missing parts supplied by reference TRBV30 and TRBJ1-5, is SQTIHQWPATLVQPVGSPLSLECTVEGTSNPNLYWYRQAAGRGLQLLFYSVGIGQISSEVPQNLSASRPQDRQFILSSKKLLLSDSGFYLCAWSVSGQGRQPQHFGDGTRLSIL.

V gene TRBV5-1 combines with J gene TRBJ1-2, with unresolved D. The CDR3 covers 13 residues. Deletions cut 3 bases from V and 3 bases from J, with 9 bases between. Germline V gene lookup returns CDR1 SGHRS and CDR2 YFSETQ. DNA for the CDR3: TGCGCCAGCAGCTCCACAGTTTACTATGGCTACACCTTC. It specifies CASSSTVYYGYTF.

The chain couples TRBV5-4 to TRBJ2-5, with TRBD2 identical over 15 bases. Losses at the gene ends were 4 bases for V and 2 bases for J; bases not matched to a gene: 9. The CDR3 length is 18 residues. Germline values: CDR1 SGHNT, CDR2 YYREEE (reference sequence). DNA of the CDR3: TGTGCCAGCAGCCCCGGGACTAGCGGGGGGATTCGGCAAGAGACCCAGTACTTC. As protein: CASSPGTSGGIRQETQYF.

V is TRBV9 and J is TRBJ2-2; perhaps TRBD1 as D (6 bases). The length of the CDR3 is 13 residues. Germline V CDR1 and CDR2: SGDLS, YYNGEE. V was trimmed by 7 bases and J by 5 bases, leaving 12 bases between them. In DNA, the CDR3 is TGTGCCAGCCAACAGGGTATGACCGGGGAGCTGTTTTTT. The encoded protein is CASQQGMTGELFF.

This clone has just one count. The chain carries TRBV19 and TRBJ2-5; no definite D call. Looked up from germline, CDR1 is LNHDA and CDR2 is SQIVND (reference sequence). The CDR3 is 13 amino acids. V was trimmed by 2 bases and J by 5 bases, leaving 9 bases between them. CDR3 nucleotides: TGTGCCAGTAGTATAAGATTTGGGGAGACCCAGTACTTC. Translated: CASSIRFGETQYF.

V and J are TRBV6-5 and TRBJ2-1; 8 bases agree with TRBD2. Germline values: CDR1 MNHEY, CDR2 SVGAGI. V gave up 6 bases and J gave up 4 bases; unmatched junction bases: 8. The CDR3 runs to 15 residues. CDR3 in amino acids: CASSYRGGGYNEQFF. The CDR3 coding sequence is TGTGCCAGCAGCTATCGGGGGGGTGGGTACAATGAGCAGTTCTTC.

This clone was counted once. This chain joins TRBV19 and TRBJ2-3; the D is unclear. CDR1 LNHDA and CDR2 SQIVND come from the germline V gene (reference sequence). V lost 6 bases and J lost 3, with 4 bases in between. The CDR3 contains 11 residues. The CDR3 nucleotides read TGTGCCAGTAGAACAACAGATACGCAGTATTTT. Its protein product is CASRTTDTQYF.